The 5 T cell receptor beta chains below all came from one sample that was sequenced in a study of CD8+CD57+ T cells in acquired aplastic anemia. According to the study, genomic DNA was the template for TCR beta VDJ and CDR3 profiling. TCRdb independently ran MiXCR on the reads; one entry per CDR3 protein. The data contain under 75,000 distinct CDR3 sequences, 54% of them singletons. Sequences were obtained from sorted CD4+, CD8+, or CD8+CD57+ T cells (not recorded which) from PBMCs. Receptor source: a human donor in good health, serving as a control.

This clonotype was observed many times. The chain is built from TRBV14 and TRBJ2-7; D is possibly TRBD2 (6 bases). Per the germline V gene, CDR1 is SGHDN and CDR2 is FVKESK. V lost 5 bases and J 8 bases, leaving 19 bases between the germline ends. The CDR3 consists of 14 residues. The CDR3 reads CASSYMAGSNKQYF. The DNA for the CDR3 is TGTGCCAGCAGCTATATGGCGGGGTCCAATAAGCAGTACTTC. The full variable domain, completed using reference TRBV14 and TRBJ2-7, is EAGVTQFPSHSVIEKGQTVTLRCDPISGHDNLYWYRRVMGKEIKFLLHFVKESKQDESGMPNNRFLAERTGGTYSTLKVQPAELEDSGVYFCASSYMAGSNKQYFGPGTRLTVT.

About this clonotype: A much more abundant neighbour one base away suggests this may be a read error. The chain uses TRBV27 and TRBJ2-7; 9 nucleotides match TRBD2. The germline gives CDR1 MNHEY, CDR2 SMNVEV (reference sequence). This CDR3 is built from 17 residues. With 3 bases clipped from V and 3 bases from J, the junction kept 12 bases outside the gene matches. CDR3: CASSLRGGGPASYEQYF. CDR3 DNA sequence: TGTGCCAGCAGTTTGCGCGGGGGGGGCCCCGCTAGCTACGAGCAGTACTTC.

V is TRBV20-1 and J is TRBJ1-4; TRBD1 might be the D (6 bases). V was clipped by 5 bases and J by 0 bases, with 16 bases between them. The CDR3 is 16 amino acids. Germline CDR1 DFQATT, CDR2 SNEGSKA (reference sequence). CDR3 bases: TGCAGTGCTTTACTAGGACAGCCCGCAACTAATGAAAAACTGTTTTTT. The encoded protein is CSALLGQPATNEKLFF.

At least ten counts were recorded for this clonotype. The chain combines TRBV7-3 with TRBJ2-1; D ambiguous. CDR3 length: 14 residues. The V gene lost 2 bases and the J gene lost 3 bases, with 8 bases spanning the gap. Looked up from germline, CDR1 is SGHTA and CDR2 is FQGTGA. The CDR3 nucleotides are TGTGCCAGCAGCTTACGCCTGGACTACAATGAGCAGTTCTTC. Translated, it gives CASSLRLDYNEQFF.

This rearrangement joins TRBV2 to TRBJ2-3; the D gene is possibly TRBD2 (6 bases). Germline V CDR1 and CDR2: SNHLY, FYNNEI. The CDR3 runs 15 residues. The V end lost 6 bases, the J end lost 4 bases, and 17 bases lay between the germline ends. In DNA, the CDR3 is TGTGCCAGCAGACAACTTTGGGGGGACGCAGATACGCAGTATTTT. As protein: CASRQLWGDADTQYF.